The sequence of this T cell receptor (beta chain) was determined in a study of graft-versus-host responses after intestinal transplantation. Study context: Anti-thymocyte globulin induction, then tacrolimus and steroids for around 3 years, went to all recipients.

Details on this clone: Its antigen remains unknown.

The table came from immunoSEQ multiplex PCR; TCRdb's copy has only in-frame clones and leaves some out. The sample contains about 93,000 clones, just under 95% of which appear only once. The sample here was unstimulated CD8+ T cells sorted from spleen or lymph node cells, taken before intestinal transplant. The sequence came from a human donor who received an intestinal transplant.

In DNA form, the CDR3 reads TGTGCCAGCAGCCAGAGACTCCAGAACACTGAAGCTTTCTTT. It yields the protein CASSQRLQNTEAFF. The V gene is TRBV14, the J gene TRBJ1-1; D unclear. Per the germline V gene, CDR1 is SGHDN and CDR2 is FVKESK. The ends were cut back, 3 bases at V and 1 base at J, with 9 bases in the middle. The CDR3 runs 14 residues. Full variable domain (remainder filled in from reference TRBV14 and TRBJ1-1): EAGVTQFPSHSVIEKGQTVTLRCDPISGHDNLYWYRRVMGKEIKFLLHFVKESKQDESGMPNNRFLAERTGGTYSTLKVQPAELEDSGVYFCASSQRLQNTEAFFGQGTRLTVV.